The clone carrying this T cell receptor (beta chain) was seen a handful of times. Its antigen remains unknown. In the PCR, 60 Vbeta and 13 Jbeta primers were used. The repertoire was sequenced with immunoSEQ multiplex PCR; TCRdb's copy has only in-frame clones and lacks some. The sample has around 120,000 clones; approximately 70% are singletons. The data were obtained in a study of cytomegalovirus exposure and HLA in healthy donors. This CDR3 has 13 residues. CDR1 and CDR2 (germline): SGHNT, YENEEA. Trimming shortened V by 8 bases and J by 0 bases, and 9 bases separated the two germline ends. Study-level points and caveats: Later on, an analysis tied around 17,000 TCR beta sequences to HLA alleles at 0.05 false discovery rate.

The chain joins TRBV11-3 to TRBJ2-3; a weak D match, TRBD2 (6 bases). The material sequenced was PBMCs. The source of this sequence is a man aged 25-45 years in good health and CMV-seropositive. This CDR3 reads CASEEGSTDTQYF. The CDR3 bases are TGTGCCAGCGAGGAGGGAAGCACAGATACGCAGTATTTT.